This TCR beta chain was identified in a study of cytomegalovirus exposure and HLA in healthy donors. As for this clone: Antigen specificity is unknown.

Whole-study results and caveats: A later analysis reported that several of the most significant clusters appeared to be linked to common viral pathogens, among them Epstein-Barr virus. Immune exposure data for these donors was limited to CMV serostatus.

The study ran its PCR with 60 Vbeta and 13 Jbeta primers. Only in-frame clones appear in the TCRdb table, and some are missing; sequencing was by immunoSEQ multiplex PCR. The sample lists more than 150,000 clones, 75% to 85% occurring once. The CDR3 length is 15 residues. Germline trimming cut 6 bases from V and 7 bases from J; bases unmatched to any gene: 7. The germline V gene encodes CDR1 SGHRS and CDR2 YFSETQ. The sample was PBMCs. This receptor was obtained from a boy younger than 18 in good health and CMV-seronegative. The chain has TRBV5-1 and TRBJ2-2, with 12 nucleotides matching TRBD1. CDR3 in amino acids: CASTGGQGAIGELFF. The CDR3 DNA sequence: TGCGCCAGCACCGGGGGACAGGGGGCGATCGGGGAGCTGTTTTTT. The full variable domain, rest sourced from reference TRBV5-1 and TRBJ2-2, is KAGVTQTPRYLIKTRGQQVTLSCSPISGHRSVSWYQQTPGQGLQFLFEYFSETQRNKGNFPGRFSGRQFSNSRSEMNVSTLELGDSALYLCASTGGQGAIGELFFGEGSRLTVL.